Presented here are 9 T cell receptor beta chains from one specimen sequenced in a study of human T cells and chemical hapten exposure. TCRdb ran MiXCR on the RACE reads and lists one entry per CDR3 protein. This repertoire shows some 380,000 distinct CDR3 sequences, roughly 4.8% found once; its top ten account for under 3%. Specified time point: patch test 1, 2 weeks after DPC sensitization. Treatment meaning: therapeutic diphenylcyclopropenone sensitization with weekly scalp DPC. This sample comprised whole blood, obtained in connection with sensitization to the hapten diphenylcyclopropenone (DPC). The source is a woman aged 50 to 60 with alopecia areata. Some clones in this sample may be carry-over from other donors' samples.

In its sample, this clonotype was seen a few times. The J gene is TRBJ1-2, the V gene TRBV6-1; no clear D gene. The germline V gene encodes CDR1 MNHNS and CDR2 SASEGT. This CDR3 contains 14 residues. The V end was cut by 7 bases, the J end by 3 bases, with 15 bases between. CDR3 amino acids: CASTINRADYGYTF. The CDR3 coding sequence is TGTGCCAGCACGATAAACAGAGCAGACTATGGCTACACCTTC.

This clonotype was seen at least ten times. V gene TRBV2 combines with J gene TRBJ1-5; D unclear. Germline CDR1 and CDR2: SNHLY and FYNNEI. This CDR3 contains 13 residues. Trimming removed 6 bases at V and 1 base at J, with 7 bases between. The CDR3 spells CASRFGSNQPQHF. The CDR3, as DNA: TGTGCCAGCAGGTTTGGCAGCAATCAGCCCCAGCATTTT.

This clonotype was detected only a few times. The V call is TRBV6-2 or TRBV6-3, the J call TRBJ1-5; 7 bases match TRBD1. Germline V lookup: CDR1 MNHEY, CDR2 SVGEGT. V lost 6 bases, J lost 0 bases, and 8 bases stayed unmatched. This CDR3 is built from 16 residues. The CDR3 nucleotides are TGTGCCAGCAGAACCAGCAGGGGGACTAGCAATCAGCCCCAGCATTTT. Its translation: CASRTSRGTSNQPQHF.

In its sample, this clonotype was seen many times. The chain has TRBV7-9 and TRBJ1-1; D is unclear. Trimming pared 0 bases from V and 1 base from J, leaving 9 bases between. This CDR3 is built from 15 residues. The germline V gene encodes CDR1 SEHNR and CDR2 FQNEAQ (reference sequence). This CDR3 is CASSLAEAPNTEAFF. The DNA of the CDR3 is TGTGCCAGCAGCTTAGCGGAAGCACCGAACACTGAAGCTTTCTTT.

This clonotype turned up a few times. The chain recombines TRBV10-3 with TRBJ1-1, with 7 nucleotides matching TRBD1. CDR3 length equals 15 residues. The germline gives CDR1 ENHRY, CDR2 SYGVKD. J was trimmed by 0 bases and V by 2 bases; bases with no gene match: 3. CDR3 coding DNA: TGTGCCATCAGTGAGCGACAGGGACTGAACACTGAAGCTTTCTTT. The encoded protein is CAISERQGLNTEAFF.

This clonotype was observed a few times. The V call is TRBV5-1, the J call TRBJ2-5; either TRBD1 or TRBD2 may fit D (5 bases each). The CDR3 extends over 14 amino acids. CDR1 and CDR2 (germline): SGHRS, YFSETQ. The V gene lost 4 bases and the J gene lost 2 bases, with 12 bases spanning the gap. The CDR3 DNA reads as TGCGCCAGCAGCACCCGGGACCCACAAGAGACCCAGTACTTC. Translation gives CASSTRDPQETQYF.

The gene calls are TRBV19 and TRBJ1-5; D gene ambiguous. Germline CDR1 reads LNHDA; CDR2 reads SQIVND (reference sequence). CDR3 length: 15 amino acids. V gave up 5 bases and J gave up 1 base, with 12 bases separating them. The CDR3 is CASSPYSPSNQPQHF. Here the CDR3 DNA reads TGTGCCAGTAGTCCCTACAGCCCCAGCAATCAGCCCCAGCATTTT.

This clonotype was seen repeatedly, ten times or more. In nucleotides, the CDR3 is TGTGCCAGCAGCTTAATAACGACAGGTGAACCTTCTGGAAACACCATATATTTT. Encoded protein: CASSLITTGEPSGNTIYF. This rearrangement joins TRBV7-8 to TRBJ1-3, with D perhaps TRBD1 (6 bases). The V end lost 2 bases, the J end lost 1 base, and 18 bases lay between the germline ends. The CDR3 is 18 amino acids. Germline CDR1 is SGHVS and CDR2 is FQNEAQ.

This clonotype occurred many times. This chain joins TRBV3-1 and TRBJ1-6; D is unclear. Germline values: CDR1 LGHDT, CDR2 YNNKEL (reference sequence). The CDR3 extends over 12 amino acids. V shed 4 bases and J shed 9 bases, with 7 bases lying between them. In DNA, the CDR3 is TGTGCCAGCAGCCTCCGGTTTTCACCCCTCCACTTT. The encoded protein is CASSLRFSPLHF. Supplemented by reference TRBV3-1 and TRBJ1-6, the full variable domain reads DTAVSQTPKYLVTQMGNDKSIKCEQNLGHDTMYWYKQDSKKFLKIMFSYNNKELIINETVPNRFSPKSPDKAHLNLHINSLELGDSAVYFCASSLRFSPLHFGNGTRLTVT.